These 23 T cell receptor beta chains were sequenced from one sample in a study of blood T cell repertoires in COVID-19. Some clones are missing from TCRdb's copy, which holds only in-frame ones; the method was immunoSEQ multiplex PCR. The table includes around 60,000 clones, around nine tenths detected once. The specimen sequenced was peripheral blood. The origin of the receptors is a human donor in a cohort sampled during active COVID-19.

The chain carries TRBV5-1 and TRBJ1-4; 7 nucleotides agree with TRBD1. Trimming took 5 bases from V and 4 from J; bases not matched to a gene: 5. The CDR3 length is 14 residues. The germline V gene encodes CDR1 SGHRS and CDR2 YFSETQ. The CDR3 DNA sequence: TGCGCCAGCAGGGGGGGACAGCTTAATGAAAAACTGTTTTTT. This encodes CASRGGQLNEKLFF. Using reference TRBV5-1 and TRBJ1-4 for the parts outside the CDR3, the full variable domain is KAGVTQTPRYLIKTRGQQVTLSCSPISGHRSVSWYQQTPGQGLQFLFEYFSETQRNKGNFPGRFSGRQFSNSRSEMNVSTLELGDSALYLCASRGGQLNEKLFFGSGTQLSVL.

The chain combines TRBV3-1 (or the pseudogene TRBV3-2) with TRBJ2-1; 7 bases agree with TRBD2. Germline-derived CDR1 and CDR2 are LGHDT and YNNKEL (reference sequence). CDR3 size: 15 residues. V lost 4 bases and J lost 5; bases outside the gene matches: 8. The CDR3 sequence is CASSRGGGPNNEQFF. The CDR3 coding sequence is TGTGCCAGCAGCCGTGGCGGGGGACCGAACAATGAGCAGTTCTTC.

This chain uses TRBV7-7 with TRBJ2-7, with TRBD1 matching 7 bases. The J segment lost 3 bases and the V segment lost 2 bases, leaving 1 base of the junction unmatched. The CDR3 is made up of 13 amino acids. The V gene's germline CDR1 is SSHAT and CDR2 FNYEAQ (reference sequence). This CDR3 is CASSLNRGYEQYF. For the CDR3, the DNA is TGTGCCAGCAGCTTAAACAGGGGCTACGAGCAGTACTTC.

This rearrangement joins TRBV13 to TRBJ1-4; 7 positions match TRBD1. The CDR3 is 18 amino acids. Trimming at V came to 5 bases and at J to 0 bases, leaving 12 bases not matched to a gene. Germline V gene data show CDR1 as PRHDT and CDR2 as FYEKMQ (reference sequence). Written as DNA, the CDR3 is TGTGCCAGCAGCGGGGACAGAAGCAATCCTACAACTAATGAAAAACTGTTTTTT. Amino acid sequence: CASSGDRSNPTTNEKLFF.

The V and J genes are TRBV4-2 and TRBJ2-3, with 8 nucleotides matching TRBD2. The CDR3 spans 13 residues. Germline values: CDR1 LGHNA, CDR2 YNFKEQ. Here the CDR3 DNA reads TGTGCTATCGGGGGGGACAGCACAGATACGCAGTATTTT. Residues: CAIGGDSTDTQYF.

This chain's CDR3 is CASSPPTDQRSNYGYTF. The CDR3 region has the DNA TGTGCCAGCTCACCACCGACAGATCAGAGGTCTAACTATGGCTACACCTTC. The chain recombines TRBV18 with TRBJ1-2, with D perhaps TRBD1 (5 bases). CDR3 length: 17 amino acids. Germline-derived CDR1 and CDR2 are KGHSH and LQKENI. V was cut by 0 bases and J by 0 bases, with 14 bases left in between.

The chain has TRBV28 and TRBJ2-3; TRBD2 matches at 8 bases. The trim removed 5 bases at V and 3 bases at J, leaving 4 bases unmatched. The CDR3 has 14 residues. Germline CDR1 MDHEN, CDR2 SYDVKM. The CDR3 spells CASSRAGATDTQYF. The CDR3 region has the DNA TGTGCCAGCAGTAGAGCGGGAGCAACAGATACGCAGTATTTT.

The rearrangement links TRBV13 to TRBJ1-1; the D gene is possibly TRBD1 (5 bases). CDR1 is PRHDT, CDR2 FYEKMQ, per germline (reference sequence). The CDR3 has 14 residues. V was pared by 0 bases and J by 4 bases, with 9 bases between. CDR3: CASSLGQGGTEAFF. The DNA for the CDR3 is TGTGCCAGCAGCTTAGGGCAGGGTGGCACTGAAGCTTTCTTT.

This clone was found once. The chain couples TRBV30 to TRBJ2-1, with a possible D match to TRBD1 (5 bases). Germline-derived CDR1 and CDR2 are GTSNPN and SVGIG (reference sequence). Trimming pared 0 bases from V and 4 bases from J, leaving 10 bases between. CDR3 size: 14 residues. CDR3 protein: CAWSVGASYNEQFF. The CDR3 nucleotides read TGTGCCTGGAGTGTAGGGGCTAGTTACAATGAGCAGTTCTTC.

This chain connects TRBV7-9 to TRBJ1-1; tentatively, D is TRBD1 (6 bases). V was trimmed by 2 bases and J by 6 bases, leaving 7 bases between them. This CDR3 has 12 amino acids. The germline V gene encodes CDR1 SEHNR and CDR2 FQNEAQ (reference sequence). The CDR3 spells CASSLRTAEAFF. CDR3 DNA sequence: TGTGCCAGCAGCTTAAGGACAGCTGAAGCTTTCTTT. The whole variable domain, filled in from reference TRBV7-9 and TRBJ1-1, reads DTGVSQNPRHKITKRGQNVTFRCDPISEHNRLYWYRQTLGQGPEFLTYFQNEAQLEKSRLLSDRFSAERPKGSFSTLEIQRTEQGDSAMYLCASSLRTAEAFFGQGTRLTVV.

There are a few counts of this clone. The genes are TRBV4-2 and TRBJ2-7, with D hard to call. The germline V gene encodes CDR1 LGHNA and CDR2 YNFKEQ. V was clipped by 4 bases and J by 5 bases, with 6 bases between them. The CDR3 is 11 amino acids. CDR3 in amino acids: CASSLGNEQYF. As DNA, the CDR3 is TGTGCCAGCAGCCTGGGCAACGAGCAGTACTTC.

The chain couples TRBV5-4 to TRBJ2-7; TRBD1 might be the D (6 bases). CDR1 and CDR2 from the germline V gene are SGHNT and YYREEE (reference sequence). Trimming shortened V by 5 bases and J by 0 bases, and 15 bases separated the two germline ends. This CDR3 is built from 15 residues. CDR3 amino acids: CASSPGDLPSYEQYF. CDR3 nucleotide sequence: TGTGCCAGCAGTCCAGGGGATTTACCCTCCTACGAGCAGTACTTC.

Here the CDR3 reads CASSPEAGQSYEQYF. The CDR3 DNA reads TGTGCCAGCAGCCCTGAGGCGGGACAGTCCTACGAGCAGTACTTC. The chain has TRBV11-2 and TRBJ2-7, with D maybe TRBD1 (7 bases). This CDR3 has 15 amino acids. V was clipped by 5 bases and J by 1 base, with 15 bases between them. Germline values: CDR1 SGHAT, CDR2 FQNNGV.

The chain couples TRBV7-9 to TRBJ2-1; 9 bases match TRBD2. This CDR3 is built from 18 residues. Germline V lookup: CDR1 SEHNR, CDR2 FQNEAQ (reference sequence). V was clipped by 4 bases and J by 2 bases; unmatched bases: 12. The CDR3 loop is CASSSLLGLAGPYNEQFF. The CDR3 DNA follows: TGTGCCAGCAGCTCACTCCTAGGGCTAGCGGGGCCCTACAATGAGCAGTTCTTC.

The J gene is TRBJ2-3, the V gene TRBV5-1, with 8 bases matching TRBD1. Looked up from germline, CDR1 is SGHRS and CDR2 is YFSETQ. V lost 4 bases, J lost 4 bases, and 11 bases stayed unmatched. The CDR3 consists of 16 residues. The CDR3 loop is CASSPTPAGQADTQYF. CDR3 DNA sequence: TGCGCCAGCAGCCCGACTCCCGCGGGACAGGCAGATACGCAGTATTTT.

V and J are TRBV19 and TRBJ1-2, with 10 nucleotides matching TRBD1. Unmatched junction bases numbered 9, after V lost 7 bases and J lost 4 bases. Germline-derived CDR1 and CDR2 are LNHDA and SQIVND (reference sequence). The CDR3 extends over 15 amino acids. CDR3 in amino acids: CASTLGDRGLYGYTF. CDR3 nucleotide sequence: TGTGCCAGTACCCTGGGGGACAGGGGACTCTATGGCTACACCTTC.

This chain uses TRBV19 with TRBJ2-3; maybe TRBD2 (5 bases). The V end was cut by 3 bases, the J end by 3 bases, with 7 bases between. The CDR3 sequence is 13 residues long. The germline gives CDR1 LNHDA, CDR2 SQIVND (reference sequence). CDR3 in amino acids: CASSITRTDTQYF. As DNA, the CDR3 is TGTGCCAGTAGTATCACTAGGACAGATACGCAGTATTTT.

The chain recombines TRBV27 with TRBJ1-2; D unresolved. This CDR3 comprises 14 residues. V was shortened by 8 bases and J by 4 bases, with 17 bases between the two germline ends. CDR1 is MNHEY, CDR2 SMNVEV, per germline (reference sequence). The CDR3 here is CASGPTSAAYGYTF. The CDR3 DNA follows: TGTGCCAGCGGCCCGACATCGGCTGCCTATGGCTACACCTTC.

The CDR3 protein is CASSQDRAGGWGETQYF. The CDR3 DNA reads as TGTGCCAGCAGCCAAGATCGAGCGGGAGGTTGGGGGGAGACCCAGTACTTC. This chain links TRBV3-1 (or the pseudogene TRBV3-2) with TRBJ2-5, with 9 bases matching TRBD2. The CDR3 length is 17 residues. CDR1 is LGHDT and CDR2 is YNNKEL in the germline V gene (reference sequence). The J segment lost 5 bases and the V segment lost 0 bases, leaving 10 bases of the junction unmatched.

J is TRBJ2-5 and V is TRBV5-6, with D perhaps TRBD1 (6 bases). CDR1 and CDR2 (germline): SGHDT, YYEEEE. The V end lost 2 bases, the J end lost 4 bases, and 15 bases lay between the germline ends. The CDR3 loop spans 15 amino acids. The CDR3 loop is CASSLGNGQIETQYF. The CDR3 nucleotides are TGTGCCAGCAGCTTAGGGAATGGACAGATAGAGACCCAGTACTTC.

V gene TRBV24-1 combines with J gene TRBJ1-5, with 9 nucleotides matching TRBD1. Germline V CDR1 and CDR2: KGHDR, SFDVKD. Losses at the gene ends were 4 bases for V and 2 bases for J; bases not matched to a gene: 11. This CDR3 comprises 18 residues. CDR3 loop: CATSERTGDVGGNQPQHF. In nucleotides, the CDR3 is TGTGCCACCAGTGAAAGGACAGGGGACGTAGGTGGCAATCAGCCCCAGCATTTT.

This rearrangement joins TRBV30 to TRBJ2-3; D may be TRBD2 (5 bases). Trimming removed 0 bases at V and 3 bases at J, with 10 bases between. The CDR3 spans 14 residues. In germline, CDR1 is GTSNPN, CDR2 SVGIG (reference sequence). The CDR3 DNA is TGTGCCTGGAGTGTACTAGTTAAGACAGATACGCAGTATTTT. Translating it yields CAWSVLVKTDTQYF. The complete variable domain, with remaining parts taken from reference TRBV30 and TRBJ2-3, reads SQTIHQWPATLVQPVGSPLSLECTVEGTSNPNLYWYRQAAGRGLQLLFYSVGIGQISSEVPQNLSASRPQDRQFILSSKKLLLSDSGFYLCAWSVLVKTDTQYFGPGTRLTVL.

The chain joins TRBV19 to TRBJ1-2, with unresolved D. Trimming pared 4 bases from V and 2 bases from J, leaving 5 bases between. CDR3 length: 12 residues. The germline V gene has CDR1 LNHDA and CDR2 SQIVND (reference sequence). The CDR3 reads CASSRQNYGYTF. In DNA, the CDR3 is TGTGCCAGTAGTAGGCAGAACTATGGCTACACCTTC.